This T cell receptor beta chain was found in a study of blood T cell repertoires in COVID-19. About the study: Nucleic acid was either cDNA or gDNA, and it came from T cells, B-cell-depleted T cells, or PBMCs.

Per the germline V gene, CDR1 is MDHEN and CDR2 is SYDVKM. Trimming pared 5 bases from V and 5 bases from J, leaving 19 bases between. The CDR3 contains 16 residues. The authors' processing: The authors estimated nucleated cell counts from reference gene primer amplification. The method was immunoSEQ multiplex PCR; TCRdb's version includes in-frame clones alone and lacks a portion of them. V, J and clone size derive from that table, while D and trimming were established from the DNA sequence. Of under 200,000 clones listed, more than 65% are singletons. Enrollees, about 18 to 89 years old, lived in 24 US areas. Clinical history reported by participants formed the basis on which cohorts were assigned.

Sequencing was carried out using PBMCs or T cells enriched from blood (not recorded which). The TCR was taken from a woman aged 40 to 50 with acute COVID-19. This chain joins TRBV28 and TRBJ1-5, with D perhaps TRBD1 (6 bases). CDR3 in DNA: TGTGCCAGCAGTCCGGGACATCCGACCGGTGATCAGCCCCAGCATTTT. Protein product: CASSPGHPTGDQPQHF. The full variable domain, in which reference TRBV28 and TRBJ1-5 provide the parts outside the CDR3, is DVKVTQSSRYLVKRTGEKVFLECVQDMDHENMFWYRQDPGLGLRLIYFSYDVKMKEKGDIPEGYSVSREKKERFSLILESASTNQTSMYLCASSPGHPTGDQPQHFGDGTRLSIL.